These 28 T cell receptor beta chains were all obtained from the same sample, sequenced in a study of cytomegalovirus exposure and HLA in healthy donors. With 60 Vbeta and 13 Jbeta primers, the PCR was carried out. This table comes from immunoSEQ multiplex PCR, and its TCRdb copy is limited to in-frame clones, with some not included. The profile shows about 140,000 clones, around 77% of them singletons. The source material was PBMCs. Receptor source: a woman aged 45-59 years in good health and CMV-seronegative.

The chain employs TRBV28 and TRBJ1-2, with D tentatively TRBD1 (6 bases). This CDR3 is 15 amino acids long. V lost 6 bases, J lost 5 bases, and 19 bases lay in between. Germline V gene lookup returns CDR1 MDHEN and CDR2 SYDVKM. The CDR3, as DNA: TGTGCCAGCAGCCCTTCAACCGGGACATCTTATGGCTACACCTTC. Translation: CASSPSTGTSYGYTF.

This chain connects TRBV5-1 to TRBJ2-2; 9 nucleotides agree with TRBD1. The V gene end was trimmed by 0 bases and the J gene end by 0 bases; junction bases not matched to a gene: 6. This CDR3 has 18 amino acids. CDR1 SGHRS and CDR2 YFSETQ come from the germline V gene. CDR3 sequence (DNA): TGCGCCAGCAGCTTGGGGGCCCACAGGGGGCCGAACACCGGGGAGCTGTTTTTT. It is translated as CASSLGAHRGPNTGELFF. Full variable domain (remainder filled in from reference TRBV5-1 and TRBJ2-2): KAGVTQTPRYLIKTRGQQVTLSCSPISGHRSVSWYQQTPGQGLQFLFEYFSETQRNKGNFPGRFSGRQFSNSRSEMNVSTLELGDSALYLCASSLGAHRGPNTGELFFGEGSRLTVL.

This rearrangement joins TRBV4-1 to TRBJ1-1; the D gene is possibly TRBD1 (5 bases). Germline-derived CDR1 and CDR2 are MGHRA and YSYEKL. The CDR3 is made up of 18 amino acids. Between the trimmed V and J ends, which lost 2 bases and 0 bases, there was a span of 19 bases. The CDR3 nucleotides are TGCGCCAGCAGCCAACCCACAGGACGAACCTCCGTGAACACTGAAGCTTTCTTT. Protein sequence: CASSQPTGRTSVNTEAFF.

The chain couples TRBV5-1 to TRBJ2-6; tentatively, D is TRBD1 (6 bases). The CDR3 is made up of 19 amino acids. Germline lookup yields CDR1 SGHRS and CDR2 YFSETQ. Trimming removed 0 bases from V and 0 bases from J, with 16 bases in between. The CDR3 reads CASSLEGPGHPSGANVLTF. Written as DNA, the CDR3 is TGCGCCAGCAGCTTGGAGGGCCCGGGACACCCCTCTGGGGCCAACGTCCTGACTTTC.

The gene calls are TRBV6-5 and TRBJ1-1; 8 bases match TRBD1. The V gene end was trimmed by 6 bases and the J gene end by 1 base; junction bases not matched to a gene: 7. The germline V gene has CDR1 MNHEY and CDR2 SVGAGI. The CDR3 consists of 15 residues. The CDR3 bases are TGTGCCAGCAGGGAATCAGGGGGCTCGAACACTGAAGCTTTCTTT. Translation: CASRESGGSNTEAFF.

This clone was observed a few times. The J gene is TRBJ1-3, the V gene TRBV7-9; 7 nucleotides agree with TRBD1. Germline CDR1 SEHNR, CDR2 FQNEAQ (reference sequence). Trimming took 3 bases from V and 2 from J; bases not matched to a gene: 4. The length of the CDR3 is 15 residues. For the CDR3, the DNA is TGTGCCAGCAGCTTTACGACAGGGACTGGAAACACCATATATTTT. It codes for CASSFTTGTGNTIYF.

The chain joins TRBV29-1 to TRBJ2-5, with D unresolved. V shed 4 bases and J shed 2 bases, with 5 bases lying between them. This CDR3 is 11 amino acids long. Germline CDR1 and CDR2: SQVTM and ANQGSEA. CDR3 sequence reads: CSVVTQETQYF. DNA for the CDR3: TGCAGCGTTGTGACTCAAGAGACCCAGTACTTC.

This chain links TRBV19 with TRBJ2-1; TRBD1 agrees at 7 bases. This CDR3 has 13 residues. V shed 10 bases, J shed 3 bases, and the junction held 6 bases outside the gene matches. Germline-derived CDR1 and CDR2 are LNHDA and SQIVND (reference sequence). CDR3 residues: CATGQANYNEQFF. In nucleotides, the CDR3 is TGTGCCACCGGACAGGCTAACTACAATGAGCAGTTCTTC.

This CDR3 is CASSLAPPGLFHSGANVLTF. For the CDR3, the DNA is TGTGCCAGCAGCTTAGCCCCCCCGGGACTGTTTCACTCTGGGGCCAACGTCCTGACTTTC. This chain uses TRBV7-8 with TRBJ2-6, with D tentatively TRBD2 (6 bases). V was shortened by 0 bases and J by 0 bases, with 18 bases between the two germline ends. Germline values: CDR1 SGHVS, CDR2 FQNEAQ. CDR3 length: 20 residues.

In its sample, this clone was seen a few times. The rearrangement uses TRBV6-5 and TRBJ1-5, with unresolved D. Germline V lookup: CDR1 MNHEY, CDR2 SVGAGI. The CDR3 sequence is 12 residues long. V was trimmed by 5 bases and J by 2 bases, leaving 4 bases between them. CDR3 sequence (DNA): TGTGCCAGCAGTGAGGGCAATCAGCCCCAGCATTTT. Translation gives CASSEGNQPQHF.

The chain employs TRBV6-6 and TRBJ1-2, with no clear D. The germline gives CDR1 MNHNY, CDR2 SVGAGI (reference sequence). V gave up 2 bases and J gave up 2 bases, with 6 bases separating them. The CDR3 runs 13 residues. CDR3 region: CASSYEQNYGYTF. CDR3 in DNA: TGTGCCAGCAGTTACGAACAGAACTATGGCTACACCTTC.

The chain employs TRBV7-9 and TRBJ2-7, with no clear D. The CDR3 runs 12 residues. V lost 2 bases and J 4 bases, leaving 6 bases between the germline ends. The V gene's germline CDR1 is SEHNR and CDR2 FQNEAQ (reference sequence). The CDR3 bases are TGTGCCAGCAGCTTATCCTTTTACGAGCAGTACTTC. Translation gives CASSLSFYEQYF.

The chain has TRBV15 and TRBJ1-4; D is ambiguous. The CDR3 contains 15 residues. The V gene's germline CDR1 is LNHNV and CDR2 YYDKDF (reference sequence). V dropped 4 bases and J dropped 4 bases, with 13 bases sitting between them. The CDR3 coding sequence is TGTGCCACCAGCACAGAGGAGGATTATAATGAAAAACTGTTTTTT. Amino acid sequence: CATSTEEDYNEKLFF.

This chain uses TRBV11-3 with TRBJ2-2, with TRBD1 matching over 11 bases. The CDR3 totals 15 residues. The germline CDR1 and CDR2 sequences are SGHNT and YENEEA. The ends lost 5 bases at V and 6 bases at J; junction bases unmatched: 5. The CDR3 coding sequence is TGTGCCAGCAGCAAGGACAGGGGGCCCGCCGGGGAGCTGTTTTTT. Encoded protein: CASSKDRGPAGELFF.

The genes are TRBV5-1 and TRBJ2-5; 8 nucleotides match TRBD2. In germline, CDR1 is SGHRS, CDR2 YFSETQ. The CDR3 consists of 17 residues. The trim removed 1 base at V and 2 bases at J, leaving 10 bases unmatched. For the CDR3, the DNA is TGCGCCAGCAGCTTGCGACCGGGGGGGCCAGGGCAAGAGACCCAGTACTTC. It codes for CASSLRPGGPGQETQYF.

This clone was observed a few times. The genes are TRBV9 and TRBJ1-5, with TRBD1 as a possible D gene (5 bases). V lost 2 bases to trimming and J lost 4 bases, with 10 bases between them. The CDR3 is 14 residues long. Germline V gene sequence: CDR1 SGDLS, CDR2 YYNGEE. The CDR3 sequence: CASSVLGGNQPQHF. As DNA, the CDR3 is TGTGCCAGCAGCGTGCTCGGGGGTAATCAGCCCCAGCATTTT.

V is TRBV5-1 and J is TRBJ1-2, with 10 bases matching TRBD1. Germline V gives CDR1 SGHRS, CDR2 YFSETQ. The junction had 1 base not matched to a gene; V was cut back by 0 bases and J by 2 bases. This CDR3 is built from 15 residues. This CDR3 reads CASSLGQGANYGYTF. The CDR3 DNA is TGCGCCAGCAGCTTGGGACAGGGGGCGAACTATGGCTACACCTTC. Combining the CDR3 with reference TRBV5-1 and TRBJ1-2 gives the whole variable domain KAGVTQTPRYLIKTRGQQVTLSCSPISGHRSVSWYQQTPGQGLQFLFEYFSETQRNKGNFPGRFSGRQFSNSRSEMNVSTLELGDSALYLCASSLGQGANYGYTFGSGTRLTVV.

This sequence joins TRBV6-1 and TRBJ1-2; TRBD1 matches 8 bases. The CDR3 runs 15 residues. Unmatched junction bases numbered 6, after V lost 1 base and J lost 5 bases. The germline V gene encodes CDR1 MNHNS and CDR2 SASEGT. The CDR3 is CASSEGAGGGYGYTF. In nucleotides, the CDR3 is TGTGCCAGCAGTGAAGGCGCAGGGGGCGGATATGGCTACACCTTC.

In this sample, this clone turned up once. The chain has TRBV27 and TRBJ1-5; D is unresolved. The CDR3 has 13 residues. Germline CDR1 is MNHEY and CDR2 is SMNVEV (reference sequence). V was shortened by 6 bases and J by 4 bases, with 10 bases between the two germline ends. The CDR3 nucleotides read TGTGCCAGCAGCGGAGGTGGGAATCAGCCCCAGCATTTT. It yields the protein CASSGGGNQPQHF.

The chain employs TRBV6-5 and TRBJ2-5; D possibly corresponds to TRBD1 (5 bases). The CDR3 is 15 amino acids. V was shortened by 5 bases and J by 3 bases, with 16 bases between the two germline ends. The germline V gene encodes CDR1 MNHEY and CDR2 SVGAGI. CDR3 sequence reads: CASSPQTATKETQYF. The CDR3 DNA reads TGTGCCAGCAGTCCCCAGACAGCGACCAAAGAGACCCAGTACTTC.

The chain has TRBV7-2 and TRBJ1-1; 10 positions match TRBD1. The V segment lost 5 bases and the J segment 8 bases; nucleotides outside the gene matches: 8. This CDR3 comprises 14 residues. Germline loops: CDR1 SGHTA, CDR2 FQGNSA. Here the CDR3 reads CASSLGQGEREAFF. Here the CDR3 DNA reads TGTGCCAGCAGCCTCGGACAGGGGGAAAGAGAAGCTTTCTTT.

As DNA, the CDR3 is TGCAGCGTTGGACACCTGAGCACAGATACGCAGTATTTT. The encoded protein is CSVGHLSTDTQYF. The genes are TRBV29-1 and TRBJ2-3; D is undetermined. Trimming took 4 bases from V and 0 from J, leaving 8 bases between them. Germline CDR1 reads SQVTM; CDR2 reads ANQGSEA. This CDR3 is built from 13 residues.

On this clone itself: The junction differs from germline at one of its ends, possibly a read error. The V gene is TRBV7-9, the J gene TRBJ2-7; TRBD2 matches at 8 bases. Germline V gives CDR1 SEHNR, CDR2 FQNEAQ (reference sequence). This CDR3 spans 16 amino acids. For the CDR3, the DNA is TGTTCCAGCAGCAGCAAGCGGGGGTTCAGCTCCTACGAGCAGTACTTC. Translation gives CSSSSKRGFSSYEQYF.

The chain employs TRBV6-4 and TRBJ2-2; the D gene is possibly TRBD2 (5 bases). The CDR3 is 15 residues long. The germline CDR1 and CDR2 sequences are MRHNA and SNTAGT. Trimming cost V 3 bases and J 6 bases, with 14 bases left between them. CDR3: CASSEGEGIAGELFF. The DNA of the CDR3 is TGTGCCAGCAGTGAGGGAGAGGGAATCGCCGGGGAGCTGTTTTTT.

The chain is built from TRBV11-2 and TRBJ1-2; possible D gene TRBD1, 5 bases. CDR1 and CDR2 (germline): SGHAT, FQNNGV. Trimming shortened V by 2 bases and J by 4 bases, and 14 bases separated the two germline ends. This CDR3 is 15 amino acids long. In DNA form, the CDR3 reads TGTGCCAGCAGCTTACCCCAGGGATTGGGCTATGGCTACACCTTC. Its protein is CASSLPQGLGYGYTF.

Only one count was recorded for this clone. J is TRBJ1-2 and V is TRBV13; D gene ambiguous. Trimming stripped 2 bases from V and 8 bases from J, with 9 bases between. This CDR3 comprises 12 residues. The germline CDR1 and CDR2 sequences are PRHDT and FYEKMQ (reference sequence). In nucleotides, the CDR3 is TGTGCCAGCAGCTTACTACGAGGAGGCTACACCTTC. Protein sequence: CASSLLRGGYTF.

The chain joins TRBV6-1 to TRBJ1-5; 7 bases are shared with TRBD1. The CDR3 spans 13 residues. CDR1 and CDR2 from the germline V gene are MNHNS and SASEGT. The J segment lost 6 bases and the V segment lost 4 bases, leaving 3 bases of the junction unmatched. CDR3 sequence reads: CASSVQGSQPQHF. In nucleotides, the CDR3 is TGTGCCAGCAGTGTACAGGGGTCTCAGCCCCAGCATTTT.

The V call is TRBV19, the J call TRBJ1-1; D ambiguous. Trimming took 2 bases from V and 4 from J, leaving 14 bases between them. The germline V gene has CDR1 LNHDA and CDR2 SQIVND (reference sequence). This CDR3 has 15 residues. CDR3 in amino acids: CASSIMRGAGTEAFF. CDR3 DNA sequence: TGTGCCAGTAGTATAATGCGGGGTGCGGGCACTGAAGCTTTCTTT. Full variable domain (remainder filled in from reference TRBV19 and TRBJ1-1): DGGITQSPKYLFRKEGQNVTLSCEQNLNHDAMYWYRQDPGQGLRLIYYSQIVNDFQKGDIAEGYSVSREKKESFPLTVTSAQKNPTAFYLCASSIMRGAGTEAFFGQGTRLTVV.